This record covers a single T cell receptor beta chain. Its antigen is unidentified. The data derive from a study of PD-1 blockade in classical Hodgkin lymphoma. Findings and limits, study-wide: The causes of the repertoire differences, possibly disease activity or prior therapy, remain undefined.

This sample's time point: cycle 4 day 1 (C4D1), after less than seven weeks of nivolumab. Relapse after autologous stem cell transplantation occurred in every patient, and brentuximab vedotin exposure varied. The best responses consisted of complete response, partial response or progressive disease. Trimming removed 5 bases from V and 0 bases from J; junction bases left unmatched: 9. This CDR3 has 18 amino acids. Germline CDR1 reads LGHNA; CDR2 reads YNFKEQ. Generated by immunoSEQ multiplex PCR, the TCRdb table keeps only in-frame clones and is missing some. The sample consists of approximately 100,000 clones, 75% to 85% of them appearing once.

The sequence was obtained from a human donor with classical Hodgkin lymphoma. Source: peripheral blood mononuclear cells (PBMCs), taken before the fourth cycle of nivolumab. The rearrangement joins TRBV4-2 to TRBJ2-6; 8 bases line up with TRBD1. The CDR3 coding sequence is TGTGCCAGCAGCACCGGGACAGGTCTAAACTCTGGGGCCAACGTCCTGACTTTC. It specifies CASSTGTGLNSGANVLTF.